This T cell receptor beta chain is drawn from a study of blood T cell repertoires in COVID-19. V lost 11 bases, J lost 6 bases, and 7 bases stayed unmatched. Germline-derived CDR1 and CDR2 are LNHDA and SQIVND (reference sequence). The length of the CDR3 is 13 residues. Repertoires were generated with immunoSEQ multiplex PCR, while TCRdb's copy carries only in-frame clones and drops some. The data contain hundreds of thousands of clones, approximately 88% of them singletons. The clonotype originates from a woman aged 45-59 years with COVID-19, enrolled during active disease. The rearrangement uses TRBV19 and TRBJ2-2; 9 bases match TRBD1. The sequenced sample was peripheral blood. This chain's CDR3 is CAGRDRESGELFF. Here the CDR3 DNA reads TGTGCCGGCCGGGACAGGGAGTCCGGGGAGCTGTTTTTT.